The 7 T cell receptor beta chains listed next were all sequenced from one sample in a study of T cell responses to AZD1222 COVID-19 vaccine. Libraries were prepared by immunoSEQ multiplex PCR; TCRdb keeps only in-frame clonotypes and omits some of them. The data contain 68,000 or so clones, roughly 90% of them singletons. The material sequenced was peripheral blood, taken on day 0 of AZD1222 vaccination. Receptors originate from an adult in good health.

The genes are TRBV5-1 and TRBJ2-7, with TRBD2 as a possible D gene (7 bases). The germline V and J ends were trimmed by 0 bases and 4 bases, with 14 bases remaining between them. The CDR3 extends over 15 amino acids. CDR1 is SGHRS and CDR2 is YFSETQ in the germline V gene. The CDR3 loop is CASSLAAGRGYEQYF. The CDR3, as DNA: TGCGCCAGCAGCTTGGCGGCAGGGAGGGGGTACGAGCAGTACTTC.

CDR3 region: CASSIVGDEQYF. The CDR3 nucleotides read TGTGCCAGTAGTATTGTAGGGGACGAGCAGTACTTC. V gene TRBV19 combines with J gene TRBJ2-7; a weak D match, TRBD1 (5 bases). The germline gives CDR1 LNHDA, CDR2 SQIVND (reference sequence). The V end was cut by 3 bases, the J end by 5 bases, with 8 bases between. The CDR3 covers 12 residues. The variable domain in full, with the rest retrieved from reference TRBV19 and TRBJ2-7, is DGGITQSPKYLFRKEGQNVTLSCEQNLNHDAMYWYRQDPGQGLRLIYYSQIVNDFQKGDIAEGYSVSREKKESFPLTVTSAQKNPTAFYLCASSIVGDEQYFGPGTRLTVT.

The J gene is TRBJ2-3, the V gene TRBV6-2 or TRBV6-3; D could derive from TRBD1 or TRBD2 (5 bases each). V gave up 1 base and J gave up 4 bases, with 9 bases separating them. The CDR3 spans 14 residues. Germline assignment: CDR1 MNHEY and CDR2 SVGEGT. CDR3 in amino acids: CASSYWGTADTQYF. The CDR3 DNA reads as TGTGCCAGCAGTTACTGGGGGACGGCAGATACGCAGTATTTT.

J is TRBJ1-2 and V is TRBV30; D is uncertain. The CDR3 spans 12 residues. Germline assignment: CDR1 GTSNPN and CDR2 SVGIG (reference sequence). V shed 3 bases and J shed 8 bases, with 13 bases lying between them. DNA for the CDR3: TGTGCCTGGAGCGCCGGAGCAGGAGGCTACACCTTC. Translation: CAWSAGAGGYTF.

This sequence joins TRBV29-1 and TRBJ2-7; 8 bases line up with TRBD2. J was trimmed by 0 bases and V by 6 bases; bases with no gene match: 10. The CDR3 runs 15 residues. Germline assignment: CDR1 SQVTM and CDR2 ANQGSEA. Here the CDR3 reads CSVGSAGVTSYEQYF. CDR3 bases: TGCAGCGTCGGTTCAGCGGGGGTCACCTCCTACGAGCAGTACTTC.

This chain links TRBV5-4 with TRBJ2-7; D may be TRBD2 (5 bases). V lost 4 bases, J lost 5 bases, and 16 bases lay in between. The CDR3 contains 14 residues. In germline, CDR1 is SGHNT, CDR2 YYREEE (reference sequence). Written as DNA, the CDR3 is TGTGCCAGCAGCGAACTAGGAAGGGTCCACGAGCAGTACTTC. Encoded protein: CASSELGRVHEQYF.

The chain uses TRBV30 and TRBJ2-3; D unclear. This CDR3 is built from 11 residues. The V end lost 0 bases, the J end lost 3 bases, and 1 base lay between the germline ends. In germline, CDR1 is GTSNPN, CDR2 SVGIG (reference sequence). The CDR3 reads CAWSVTDTQYF. The CDR3 DNA is TGTGCCTGGAGTGTTACAGATACGCAGTATTTT.